The 19 T cell receptor beta chains listed next were all sequenced from one sample in a study of coeliac disease. Sequencing was performed with immunoSEQ multiplex PCR; in TCRdb, only in-frame clones are kept and a portion is missing. The sample yields around 3,300 clones, about two thirds seen once. Sequenced sample: intraepithelial lymphocytes from the gut. The source of these receptors is a man between 18 and 29 years old with celiac disease on a gluten-free diet.

With regard to this clone: One junction end does not reproduce the germline sequence, and a read error may be involved. J is TRBJ2-1 and V is TRBV10-3, with 8 bases matching TRBD2. Germline loops: CDR1 ENHRY, CDR2 SYGVKD. This CDR3 comprises 15 residues. The CDR3 DNA follows: TGTGCCATCAGCTTTGAGCGGGGGCTCTACGATGAGCAGTTCTTC. Protein: CAISFERGLYDEQFF.

The V gene is TRBV7-9, the J gene TRBJ2-1; 7 nucleotides agree with TRBD1. The ends lost 2 bases at V and 5 bases at J; junction bases unmatched: 3. This CDR3 spans 14 amino acids. Looked up from germline, CDR1 is SEHNR and CDR2 is FQNEAQ (reference sequence). In nucleotides, the CDR3 is TGTGCCAGCAGCTTACTAGGGACAGACAATGAGCAGTTCTTC. Protein product: CASSLLGTDNEQFF.

This clone was detected a few times. The chain employs TRBV6-1 and TRBJ1-2, with D perhaps matching TRBD1 (6 bases). The germline V gene has CDR1 MNHNS and CDR2 SASEGT. The CDR3 extends over 14 amino acids. Trimming took 5 bases from V and 0 from J, leaving 10 bases between them. Here the CDR3 reads CASSWTATNYGYTF. The CDR3 DNA sequence: TGTGCCAGCAGTTGGACAGCCACTAACTATGGCTACACCTTC.

This chain joins TRBV2 and TRBJ2-7; a possible D gene is TRBD2 (7 bases). CDR1 is SNHLY, CDR2 FYNNEI, per germline. The CDR3 runs 14 residues. V was cut by 6 bases and J by 1 base, with 13 bases left in between. CDR3 bases: TGTGCCAGCAGAGCCCGGGGGGCTTCCTACGAGCAGTACTTC. Its translation is CASRARGASYEQYF.

V usage is TRBV5-6 and J usage is TRBJ2-1; 11 nucleotides match TRBD2. The V and J ends lost 1 base and 3 bases, in that order; junction bases with no gene match: 6. The CDR3 totals 17 residues. Germline values: CDR1 SGHDT, CDR2 YYEEEE. The CDR3 is CASSLLTSGEIYNEQFF. The DNA of the CDR3 is TGTGCCAGCAGCTTGCTGACTAGCGGGGAAATCTACAATGAGCAGTTCTTC.

J is TRBJ2-5 and V is TRBV14, with D unresolved. The CDR3 covers 14 residues. V was trimmed by 1 base and J by 2 bases, leaving 8 bases between them. CDR1 is SGHDN and CDR2 is FVKESK in the germline V gene. In DNA form, the CDR3 reads TGTGCCAGCAGCCAAGTTTGGCCACAAGAGACCCAGTACTTC. Its translation is CASSQVWPQETQYF.

This sequence joins TRBV7-2 and TRBJ2-5; TRBD2 might be the D (5 bases). This CDR3 region has 13 residues. V lost 1 base and J 4 bases, leaving 7 bases between the germline ends. From germline, CDR1 is SGHTA and CDR2 FQGNSA. CDR3 DNA sequence: TGTGCCAGCAGCTTAGGGAGGCCAGAGACCCAGTACTTC. This encodes CASSLGRPETQYF.

The rearrangement uses TRBV5-1 and TRBJ2-7; tentative D call: TRBD2 (6 bases). CDR1 is SGHRS, CDR2 YFSETQ, per germline. The CDR3 runs to 15 residues. Trimming took off 0 bases at V and 1 base at J, with 11 bases between the two ends. CDR3 coding DNA: TGCGCCAGCAGCTTGGTTGGGCGGGGATCCTACGAGCAGTACTTC. Amino acids: CASSLVGRGSYEQYF. The full variable domain, rest sourced from reference TRBV5-1 and TRBJ2-7, is KAGVTQTPRYLIKTRGQQVTLSCSPISGHRSVSWYQQTPGQGLQFLFEYFSETQRNKGNFPGRFSGRQFSNSRSEMNVSTLELGDSALYLCASSLVGRGSYEQYFGPGTRLTVT.

The chain couples TRBV6-5 to TRBJ2-2, with D possibly TRBD2 on 6 matching bases. The CDR3 covers 14 residues. With 6 bases removed from V and 3 bases from J, the gap between germline ends came to 11 bases. Per germline, CDR1 MNHEY and CDR2 SVGAGI. The chain's CDR3 is CASRRGRYTGELFF. DNA of the CDR3: TGTGCCAGCAGGCGGGGTCGGTACACCGGGGAGCTGTTTTTT.

This sequence joins TRBV29-1 and TRBJ1-1; the D gene is possibly TRBD1 (6 bases). The CDR3 totals 13 residues. Germline V gene lookup returns CDR1 SQVTM and CDR2 ANQGSEA. Trimming removed 7 bases at V and 1 base at J, with 13 bases between. In DNA, the CDR3 is TGCAGCGGCAGACAGGCGTCGAACACTGAAGCTTTCTTT. Translation: CSGRQASNTEAFF.

The chain couples TRBV6-4 to TRBJ1-2, with D perhaps matching TRBD1 (6 bases). This CDR3 region has 18 residues. V shed 4 bases and J shed 4 bases, with 25 bases lying between them. Looked up from germline, CDR1 is MRHNA and CDR2 is SNTAGT. The CDR3 DNA reads as TGTGCCAGCAGTGCGGTGGGACACTGGGCCCCTGGGCCCTATGGCTACACCTTC. It translates to CASSAVGHWAPGPYGYTF.

The J gene is TRBJ1-3, the V gene TRBV5-4; D is perhaps TRBD1 (6 bases). The CDR3 runs 16 residues. Trimming pared 10 bases from V and 0 bases from J, leaving 20 bases between. The V gene's germline CDR1 is SGHNT and CDR2 YYREEE (reference sequence). CDR3 sequence (DNA): TGTGCCCTTATACAGGGTGAGGGATACTCTGGAAACACCATATATTTT. This translates into CALIQGEGYSGNTIYF.

The chain carries TRBV2 and TRBJ2-2; 10 bases agree with TRBD1. Per the germline V gene, CDR1 is SNHLY and CDR2 is FYNNEI. The CDR3 is 17 amino acids. V gave up 6 bases and J gave up 6 bases; unmatched junction bases: 13. The CDR3 sequence: CASRLRTGGSPAGELFF. CDR3 coding DNA: TGTGCCAGCAGGTTACGGACAGGGGGTTCCCCCGCCGGGGAGCTGTTTTTT.

This sequence joins TRBV30 and TRBJ1-2; no definite D call. Trimming took off 2 bases at V and 1 base at J, with 8 bases between the two ends. This CDR3 contains 13 residues. Germline CDR1 reads GTSNPN; CDR2 reads SVGIG (reference sequence). The CDR3 protein is CAWSLRFNYGYTF. CDR3 in DNA: TGTGCCTGGAGTTTGCGGTTTAACTATGGCTACACCTTC.

The chain carries TRBV12-5 and TRBJ1-3; weak D call: TRBD1 (6 bases). Trimming cost V 1 base and J 9 bases, with 16 bases left between them. The CDR3 sequence is 15 residues long. Germline CDR1 LGHNT, CDR2 FRNRAP. The CDR3 nucleotides read TGTGCTAGTGGTTTGGGGACAGTTGCTACTCGCACCATATATTTT. Translation gives CASGLGTVATRTIYF.

This clone was seen a handful of times. Here the CDR3 reads CASTRQTSTDTQYF. In nucleotides, the CDR3 is TGTGCCAGCACCAGACAGACTAGCACAGATACGCAGTATTTT. The V call is TRBV27, the J call TRBJ2-3, with D perhaps TRBD1 (5 bases). Germline assignment: CDR1 MNHEY and CDR2 SMNVEV (reference sequence). This CDR3 comprises 14 residues. The V gene lost 7 bases and the J gene lost 0 bases, with 11 bases spanning the gap.

The CDR3 DNA reads as TGTGCCAGCCCCCGAGATACGCAGTATTTT. Its translation is CASPRDTQYF. This sequence joins TRBV21-1 and TRBJ2-3; whether TRBD2, the table's D call, matches the DNA was not checked. TRBV21-1 is an annotated pseudogene. The CDR3 is 10 amino acids.

CDR3: CASGHSGANVLTF. For the CDR3, the DNA is TGTGCCAGCGGACACTCTGGGGCCAACGTCCTGACTTTC. The V gene is TRBV6-1, the J gene TRBJ2-6, with D possibly TRBD1 on 5 matching bases. Germline V gene sequence: CDR1 MNHNS, CDR2 SASEGT. The CDR3 consists of 13 residues. V lost 8 bases to trimming and J lost 0 bases, with 5 bases between them.

This clone was detected a few times. The gene calls are TRBV28 and TRBJ2-7; tentative D call: TRBD1 (6 bases). With 7 bases removed from V and 2 bases from J, the gap between germline ends came to 12 bases. The CDR3 sequence is 13 residues long. The germline V gene has CDR1 MDHEN and CDR2 SYDVKM. The CDR3 is CASTEQGTYEQYF. The DNA for the CDR3 is TGTGCCAGCACCGAACAGGGCACCTACGAGCAGTACTTC. The full variable domain, in which reference TRBV28 and TRBJ2-7 provide the parts outside the CDR3, is DVKVTQSSRYLVKRTGEKVFLECVQDMDHENMFWYRQDPGLGLRLIYFSYDVKMKEKGDIPEGYSVSREKKERFSLILESASTNQTSMYLCASTEQGTYEQYFGPGTRLTVT.